The entry below describes one T cell receptor beta chain. Alongside a J-beta primer mix, a sample-barcoded 5' primer served in a second PCR lasting roughly 6 to 11 cycles. TCRdb re-analysed the 5' RACE reads in MiXCR, keeping a single row per CDR3 protein. The data show about 970,000 distinct CDR3 sequences, roughly 51% seen once. This sample was included in a study of blood T cells in healthy people across ages. V lost 1 base and J lost 4; bases outside the gene matches: 5. Germline V gene lookup returns CDR1 SGHRS and CDR2 YFSETQ. CDR3 length: 14 amino acids. Peripheral blood samples of roughly 9.9 milliliters were drawn from each donor. The authors isolated at least 6 million PBMCs per sample.

The receptor's source is a woman aged 55 to 70 in good health. Sequencing input: blood. The V gene is TRBV5-1, the J gene TRBJ2-7, with 7 bases that match TRBD1. CDR3 protein: CASSLHGTEYEQYF. The DNA for the CDR3 is TGCGCCAGCAGCTTGCACGGGACAGAATACGAGCAGTACTTC.